Listed below are T cell receptor beta chains from one sample, sequenced in a study of blood T cell repertoires in COVID-19. Generated by immunoSEQ multiplex PCR, the TCRdb table keeps only in-frame clones and is missing some. This sample has roughly 250,000 clones, with 85% to 90% found just once. The specimen was peripheral blood. These receptor sequences come from a woman in her twenties or thirties with COVID-19, enrolled during active disease. The CDR3 runs from the conserved cysteine through the conserved F or W. A D gene is named only where the DNA matches it firmly. Expanded clones are given a class, and other clones once, few, many or no size at all.

D gene,V gene,J gene,clone size,CDR3 protein,CDR3 DNA
-,TRBV12-3/TRBV12-4,TRBJ2-1,once,CASSDSSYNEQFF,TGTGCCAGCAGCGATAGCTCCTACAATGAGCAGTTCTTC
TRBD1,TRBV6-5,TRBJ1-6,few,CASSPWDSRPMALHF,TGTGCCAGCAGTCCTTGGGACAGCCGCCCCATGGCCCTCCACTTT
-,TRBV30,TRBJ2-5,-,CAWRRAGTSGETQYF,TGTGCCTGGAGGCGCGCCGGGACTTCAGGAGAGACCCAGTACTTC
-,TRBV6-5,TRBJ1-2,once,CASSFNLGLNYGYTF,TGTGCCAGCAGCTTCAACCTCGGGTTGAACTATGGCTACACCTTC
-,TRBV5-4,TRBJ1-5,-,CAKCRVFGDWQPQHF,TGTGCCAAGTGTCGGGTTTTCGGCGATTGGCAGCCCCAGCATTTT
TRBD1,TRBV7-9,TRBJ1-2,few,CASSPVQGGYGYTF,TGTGCCAGCAGCCCCGTACAGGGGGGCTATGGCTACACCTTC
-,TRBV10-3,TRBJ1-1,-,CAISESRGRGTEAFF,TGTGCCATCAGTGAGTCAAGAGGGCGGGGGACTGAAGCTTTCTTT
-,TRBV5-4,TRBJ2-3,few,CASEKGLGPTDTDTQYF,TGTGCCAGCGAAAAGGGGCTAGGCCCCACCGACACAGATACGCAGTATTTT
-,TRBV6-5,TRBJ2-3,-,CASRAGGWSTDTQYF,TGTGCCAGCAGGGCCGGGGGTTGGTCCACAGATACGCAGTATTTT
-,TRBV18,TRBJ2-1,-,CASSPWEAITDEQFF,TGTGCCAGCTCACCATGGGAGGCTATTACCGATGAGCAGTTCTTC
TRBD2,TRBV7-2,TRBJ2-1,-,CASSLELAGGNEQFF,TGTGCCAGCAGCTTAGAACTAGCGGGAGGTAATGAGCAGTTCTTC